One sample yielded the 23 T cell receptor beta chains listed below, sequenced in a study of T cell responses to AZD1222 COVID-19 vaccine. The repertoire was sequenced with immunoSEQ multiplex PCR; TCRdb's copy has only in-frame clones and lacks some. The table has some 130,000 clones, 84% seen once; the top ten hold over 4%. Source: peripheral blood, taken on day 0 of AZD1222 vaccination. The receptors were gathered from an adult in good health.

The CDR3 loop is CASSGWGQGSNQPQHF. Here the CDR3 DNA reads TGTGCCAGCAGTGGTTGGGGGCAGGGGAGCAATCAGCCCCAGCATTTT. The V and J genes are TRBV6-1 and TRBJ1-5; TRBD1 is a possible D gene (6 bases). The V end lost 4 bases, the J end lost 1 base, and 14 bases lay between the germline ends. CDR1 MNHNS and CDR2 SASEGT come from the germline V gene. CDR3 length: 16 amino acids.

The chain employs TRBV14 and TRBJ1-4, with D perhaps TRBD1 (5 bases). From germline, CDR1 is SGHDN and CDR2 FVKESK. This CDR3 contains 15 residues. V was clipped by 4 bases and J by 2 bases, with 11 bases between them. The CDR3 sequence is CASSPGTATNEKLFF. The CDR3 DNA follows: TGTGCCAGCAGCCCAGGGACGGCCACTAATGAAAAACTGTTTTTT.

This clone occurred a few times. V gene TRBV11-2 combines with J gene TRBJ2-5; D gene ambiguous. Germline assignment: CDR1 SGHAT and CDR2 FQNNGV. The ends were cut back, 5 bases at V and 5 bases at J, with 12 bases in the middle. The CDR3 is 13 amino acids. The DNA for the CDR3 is TGTGCCAGCAGCGGGTTCGTCGGCGAGACCCAGTACTTC. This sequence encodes CASSGFVGETQYF.

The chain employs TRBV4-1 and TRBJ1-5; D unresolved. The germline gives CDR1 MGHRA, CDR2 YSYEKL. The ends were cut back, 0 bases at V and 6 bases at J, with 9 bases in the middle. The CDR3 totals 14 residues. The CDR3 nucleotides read TGCGCCAGCAGCCAAGATCAGCGGGGTCAGCCCCAGCATTTT. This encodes CASSQDQRGQPQHF.

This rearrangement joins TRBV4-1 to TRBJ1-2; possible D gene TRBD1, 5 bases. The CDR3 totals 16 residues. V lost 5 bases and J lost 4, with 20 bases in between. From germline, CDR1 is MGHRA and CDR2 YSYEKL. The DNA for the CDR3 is TGCGCCAGCAGCTTACGACCCAGGGTCCTTCGCTATGGCTACACCTTC. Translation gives CASSLRPRVLRYGYTF.

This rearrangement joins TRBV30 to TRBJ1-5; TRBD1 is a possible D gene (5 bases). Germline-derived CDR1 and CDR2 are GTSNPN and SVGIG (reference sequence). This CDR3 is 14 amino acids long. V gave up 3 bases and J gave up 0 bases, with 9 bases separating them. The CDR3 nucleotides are TGTGCCTGGAGCGGGGACGGTAGCAATCAGCCCCAGCATTTT. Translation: CAWSGDGSNQPQHF.

CDR3 nucleotides: TGCAGCGGGCATACTGACAACTCTGGAAACACCATATATTTT. Translated: CSGHTDNSGNTIYF. The rearrangement uses TRBV29-1 and TRBJ1-3; the D is unclear. The germline V gene encodes CDR1 SQVTM and CDR2 ANQGSEA. Deletions cut 7 bases from V and 0 bases from J, with 13 bases between. The CDR3 runs 14 residues.

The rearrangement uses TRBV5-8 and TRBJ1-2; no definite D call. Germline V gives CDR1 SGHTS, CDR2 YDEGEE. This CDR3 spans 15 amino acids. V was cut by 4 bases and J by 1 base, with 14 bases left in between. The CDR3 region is CASSPRTDYNYGYTF. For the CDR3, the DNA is TGTGCCAGCAGCCCTCGGACGGACTATAACTATGGCTACACCTTC.

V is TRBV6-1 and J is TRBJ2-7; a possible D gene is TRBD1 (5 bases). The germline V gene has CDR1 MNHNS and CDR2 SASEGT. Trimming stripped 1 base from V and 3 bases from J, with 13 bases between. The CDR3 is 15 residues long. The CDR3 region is CASSEVTRGSYEQYF. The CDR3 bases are TGTGCCAGCAGTGAAGTCACAAGGGGCAGCTACGAGCAGTACTTC.

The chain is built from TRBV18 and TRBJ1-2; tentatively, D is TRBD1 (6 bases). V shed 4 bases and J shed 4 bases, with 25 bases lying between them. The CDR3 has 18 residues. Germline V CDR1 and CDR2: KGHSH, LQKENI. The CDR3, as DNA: TGTGCCAGCTCACTCTCGGGACAAACCCTTGGGCAGGGCTATGGCTACACCTTC. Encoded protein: CASSLSGQTLGQGYGYTF.

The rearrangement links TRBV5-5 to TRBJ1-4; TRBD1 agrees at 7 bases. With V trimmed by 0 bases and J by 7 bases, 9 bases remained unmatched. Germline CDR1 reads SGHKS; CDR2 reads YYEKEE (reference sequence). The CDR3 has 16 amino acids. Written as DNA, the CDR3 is TGTGCCAGCAGCTTGGGGGACAGCCGCCCCTCTGAAAAACTGTTTTTT. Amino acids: CASSLGDSRPSEKLFF.

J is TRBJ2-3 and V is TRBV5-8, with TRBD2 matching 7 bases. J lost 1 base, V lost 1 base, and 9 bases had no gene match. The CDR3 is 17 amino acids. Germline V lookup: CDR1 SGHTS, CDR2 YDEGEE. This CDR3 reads CASSLTPPGGGTDTQYF. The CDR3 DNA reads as TGTGCCAGCAGCTTGACCCCGCCGGGGGGTGGCACAGATACGCAGTATTTT.

The CDR3 DNA sequence: TGTGCCAGCAGTACCGACTCCTACGAGCAGTACTTC. This encodes CASSTDSYEQYF. V is TRBV6-5 and J is TRBJ2-7; D is uncertain. Trimming took off 5 bases at V and 0 bases at J, with 5 bases between the two ends. This CDR3 is 12 amino acids long. Germline values: CDR1 MNHEY, CDR2 SVGAGI.

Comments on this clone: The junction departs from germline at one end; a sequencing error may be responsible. In DNA, the CDR3 is TGTGCTAGCAGCTTCGGGCGGGAGGTTTCGGCCAAAAACATTCAGTACTTC. The encoded protein is CASSFGREVSAKNIQYF. V is TRBV7-7 and J is TRBJ2-4, with 8 bases that match TRBD2. This CDR3 comprises 17 residues. Germline V gene data show CDR1 as SSHAT and CDR2 as FNYEAQ (reference sequence).

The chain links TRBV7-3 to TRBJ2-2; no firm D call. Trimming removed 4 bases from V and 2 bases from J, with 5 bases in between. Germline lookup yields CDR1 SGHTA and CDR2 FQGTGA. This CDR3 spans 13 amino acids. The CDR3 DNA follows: TGTGCCAGCAGCTCGAAAAACACCGGGGAGCTGTTTTTT. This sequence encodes CASSSKNTGELFF.

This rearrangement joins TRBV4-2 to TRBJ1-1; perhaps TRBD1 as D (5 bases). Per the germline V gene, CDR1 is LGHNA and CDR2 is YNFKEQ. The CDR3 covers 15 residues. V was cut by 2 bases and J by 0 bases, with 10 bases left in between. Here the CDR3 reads CASSQTRRVNTEAFF. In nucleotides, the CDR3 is TGTGCCAGCAGCCAAACGCGCAGGGTGAACACTGAAGCTTTCTTT.

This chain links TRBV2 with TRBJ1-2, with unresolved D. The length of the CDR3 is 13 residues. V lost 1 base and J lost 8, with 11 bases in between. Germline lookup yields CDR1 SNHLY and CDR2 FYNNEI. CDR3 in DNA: TGTGCCAGCAGTGAAGGACCCCAGAGCGGCTACACCTTC. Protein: CASSEGPQSGYTF. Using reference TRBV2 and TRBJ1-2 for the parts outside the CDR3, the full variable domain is EPEVTQTPSHQVTQMGQEVILRCVPISNHLYFYWYRQILGQKVEFLVSFYNNEISEKSEIFDDQFSVERPDGSNFTLKIRSTKLEDSAMYFCASSEGPQSGYTFGSGTRLTVV.

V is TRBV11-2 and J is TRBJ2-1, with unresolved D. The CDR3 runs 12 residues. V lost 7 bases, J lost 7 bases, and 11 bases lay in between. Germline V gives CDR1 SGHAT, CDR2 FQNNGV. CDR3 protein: CASTESRNEQFF. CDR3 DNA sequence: TGTGCCAGCACAGAAAGTCGGAATGAGCAGTTCTTC.

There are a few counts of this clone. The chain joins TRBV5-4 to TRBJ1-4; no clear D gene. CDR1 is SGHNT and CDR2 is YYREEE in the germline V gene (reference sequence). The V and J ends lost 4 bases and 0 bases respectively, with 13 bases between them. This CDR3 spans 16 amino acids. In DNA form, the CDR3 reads TGTGCCAGCAGCGCCTACACGGTTGCAACTAATGAAAAACTGTTTTTT. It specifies CASSAYTVATNEKLFF. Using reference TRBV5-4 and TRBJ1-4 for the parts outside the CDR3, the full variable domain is ETGVTQSPTHLIKTRGQQVTLRCSSQSGHNTVSWYQQALGQGPQFIFQYYREEENGRGNFPPRFSGLQFPNYSSELNVNALELDDSALYLCASSAYTVATNEKLFFGSGTQLSVL.

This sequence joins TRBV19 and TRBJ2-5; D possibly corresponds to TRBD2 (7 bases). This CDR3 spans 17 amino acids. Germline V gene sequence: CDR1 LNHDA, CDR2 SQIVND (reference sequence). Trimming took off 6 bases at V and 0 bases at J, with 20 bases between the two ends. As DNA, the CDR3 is TGTGCCAGTAGCCTATCGGACCGGGGGGCCTACCAAGAGACCCAGTACTTC. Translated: CASSLSDRGAYQETQYF. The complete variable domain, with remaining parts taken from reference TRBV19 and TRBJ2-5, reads DGGITQSPKYLFRKEGQNVTLSCEQNLNHDAMYWYRQDPGQGLRLIYYSQIVNDFQKGDIAEGYSVSREKKESFPLTVTSAQKNPTAFYLCASSLSDRGAYQETQYFGPGTRLLVL.

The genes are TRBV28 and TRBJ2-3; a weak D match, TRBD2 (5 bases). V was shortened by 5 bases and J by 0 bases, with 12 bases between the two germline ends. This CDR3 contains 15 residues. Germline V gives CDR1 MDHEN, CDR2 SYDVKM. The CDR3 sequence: CASSLSGTSTDTQYF. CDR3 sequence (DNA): TGTGCCAGCAGTCTGAGCGGTACTAGCACAGATACGCAGTATTTT.

In nucleotides, the CDR3 is TGTGCCAGCAGCCAAGATATAACGACAGCTCGGGAGCAGTACTTC. Its translation is CASSQDITTAREQYF. The chain employs TRBV3-1 (or the pseudogene TRBV3-2) and TRBJ2-7; TRBD1 is a possible D gene (5 bases). CDR1 is LGHDT, CDR2 YNNKEL, per germline (reference sequence). The CDR3 extends over 15 amino acids. V was trimmed by 0 bases and J by 7 bases, leaving 16 bases between them.

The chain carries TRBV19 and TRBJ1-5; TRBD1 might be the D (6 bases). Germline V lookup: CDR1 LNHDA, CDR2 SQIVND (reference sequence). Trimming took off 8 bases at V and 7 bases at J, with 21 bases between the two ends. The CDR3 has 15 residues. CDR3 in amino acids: CASLPTGLKLQPQHF. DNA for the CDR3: TGTGCCAGTCTTCCGACAGGACTAAAATTACAGCCCCAGCATTTT.